Listed here are 27 T cell receptor beta chains from one sample, sequenced in a study of chemoradiotherapy in HPV16-positive cancers. Sequenced by immunoSEQ multiplex PCR; TCRdb stores in-frame clones only, minus some. This table holds 12,000 or so clones, roughly 90% found once. This sample comprised blood, obtained from a patient who underwent chemoradiotherapy. The receptor set was obtained from a human donor with HPV-associated anogenital cancer.

The V and J genes are TRBV7-9 and TRBJ2-2; a weak D match, TRBD1 (7 bases). The CDR3 runs 15 residues. The germline CDR1 and CDR2 sequences are SEHNR and FQNEAQ (reference sequence). The V end lost 5 bases, the J end lost 1 base, and 11 bases lay between the germline ends. The CDR3 nucleotides are TGTGCCAGCAGCACTCAGGGGGGGAACACCGGGGAGCTGTTTTTT. Amino acids: CASSTQGGNTGELFF.

This chain links TRBV6-5 with TRBJ1-5; D is unclear. The CDR3 extends over 13 amino acids. The V gene lost 3 bases and the J gene lost 6 bases, with 9 bases spanning the gap. The germline CDR1 and CDR2 sequences are MNHEY and SVGAGI. The CDR3 DNA follows: TGTGCCAGCAGTTATCTAGTCGGTCAGCCCCAGCATTTT. Translation gives CASSYLVGQPQHF.

This chain links TRBV25-1 with TRBJ1-6; the D gene is possibly TRBD1 (6 bases). The V gene lost 0 bases and the J gene lost 8 bases, with 8 bases spanning the gap. This CDR3 is 14 amino acids long. The germline V gene has CDR1 MGHDK and CDR2 SYGVNS. As DNA, the CDR3 is TGTGCCAGCAGTGAATATCAGGGGCATTCACCCCTCCACTTT. Its protein product is CASSEYQGHSPLHF.

The chain uses TRBV7-8 and TRBJ2-7; possibly TRBD1 for D (6 bases). Germline CDR1 SGHVS, CDR2 FQNEAQ. Trimming stripped 8 bases from V and 2 bases from J, with 13 bases between. CDR3 length: 13 amino acids. The CDR3 sequence: CASGGTFAYEQYF. DNA of the CDR3: TGTGCCAGCGGTGGGACATTCGCCTACGAGCAGTACTTC.

This clone was counted once. Written as DNA, the CDR3 is TGTGCCAGCAGCACTCAGGGGCCAGGGGCCAACGTCCTGACTTTC. It is translated as CASSTQGPGANVLTF. V usage is TRBV7-2 and J usage is TRBJ2-6, with D possibly being TRBD1 (6 bases). CDR3 length: 15 residues. V lost 5 bases and J 4 bases, leaving 12 bases between the germline ends. The germline gives CDR1 SGHTA, CDR2 FQGNSA.

The chain links TRBV19 to TRBJ2-7, with D unresolved. Between the trimmed V and J ends, which lost 1 base and 5 bases, there was a span of 12 bases. Germline V lookup: CDR1 LNHDA, CDR2 SQIVND (reference sequence). CDR3 length equals 14 residues. The CDR3: CASSIADRTHEQYF. CDR3 sequence (DNA): TGTGCCAGTAGTATAGCCGACCGGACCCACGAGCAGTACTTC.

The chain is built from TRBV11-2 and TRBJ1-2; D not resolved. The CDR3 has 11 amino acids. From germline, CDR1 is SGHAT and CDR2 FQNNGV. Trimming shortened V by 3 bases and J by 8 bases, and 7 bases separated the two germline ends. In nucleotides, the CDR3 is TGTGCCAGCAGCTTTCGTGGGGGCTACACCTTC. It codes for CASSFRGGYTF. Together with reference TRBV11-2 and TRBJ1-2, the CDR3 gives the full variable domain: EAGVAQSPRYKIIEKRQSVAFWCNPISGHATLYWYQQILGQGPKLLIQFQNNGVVDDSQLPKDRFSAERLKGVDSTLKIQPAKLEDSAVYLCASSFRGGYTFGSGTRLTVV.

The chain is built from TRBV11-2 and TRBJ1-2, with D possibly TRBD1 on 6 matching bases. This CDR3 spans 19 amino acids. The V gene's germline CDR1 is SGHAT and CDR2 FQNNGV. Trimming left V 10 bases short and J 0 bases short, with 30 bases between. The CDR3 sequence is CATRPWLGAGGKANYGYTF. In DNA form, the CDR3 reads TGTGCCACCAGGCCCTGGTTGGGGGCGGGGGGGAAAGCTAACTATGGCTACACCTTC.

The rearrangement links TRBV5-4 to TRBJ1-2; D gene uncertain. Germline CDR1 and CDR2: SGHNT and YYREEE (reference sequence). Trimming took 1 base from V and 5 from J, leaving 6 bases between them. This CDR3 contains 12 residues. In DNA form, the CDR3 reads TGTGCCAGCAGCTTGTCAGAATATGGCTACACCTTC. It is translated as CASSLSEYGYTF.

The chain employs TRBV15 and TRBJ2-7; D ambiguous. CDR1 and CDR2 from the germline V gene are LNHNV and YYDKDF (reference sequence). Trimming took off 7 bases at V and 6 bases at J, with 13 bases between the two ends. The CDR3 loop spans 12 amino acids. For the CDR3, the DNA is TGTGCCACCACCTCGCGGACCGGCGAGCAGTACTTC. Amino acids: CATTSRTGEQYF.

This chain uses TRBV4-1 with TRBJ2-5, with D possibly matching TRBD1 (5 bases). The CDR3 contains 14 residues. Per the germline V gene, CDR1 is MGHRA and CDR2 is YSYEKL. Deletions cut 2 bases from V and 5 bases from J, with 12 bases between. CDR3 residues: CASSQSRVRETQYF. The CDR3 DNA reads TGCGCCAGCAGCCAATCCAGGGTTCGGGAGACCCAGTACTTC.

The chain uses TRBV7-9 and TRBJ1-2; possible D gene TRBD1, 5 bases. Per germline, CDR1 SEHNR and CDR2 FQNEAQ (reference sequence). There are 16 residues in the CDR3. The V gene lost 3 bases and the J gene lost 5 bases, with 19 bases spanning the gap. The CDR3 loop reads CASSFPGLLGLYGYTF. The CDR3 DNA reads TGTGCCAGCAGCTTTCCGGGACTACTTGGATTGTATGGCTACACCTTC. Filled out from reference TRBV7-9 and TRBJ1-2, the complete variable domain reads DTGVSQNPRHKITKRGQNVTFRCDPISEHNRLYWYRQTLGQGPEFLTYFQNEAQLEKSRLLSDRFSAERPKGSFSTLEIQRTEQGDSAMYLCASSFPGLLGLYGYTFGSGTRLTVV.

The chain links TRBV28 to TRBJ1-6; TRBD1 agrees at 7 bases. The CDR3 is 14 residues long. The J segment lost 10 bases and the V segment lost 7 bases, leaving 10 bases of the junction unmatched. Germline values: CDR1 MDHEN, CDR2 SYDVKM. The CDR3 coding sequence is TGTGCCAGCATAACGGGACAGAGGTGGTCACCCCTCCACTTT. Its translation: CASITGQRWSPLHF. Full variable domain (remainder filled in from reference TRBV28 and TRBJ1-6): DVKVTQSSRYLVKRTGEKVFLECVQDMDHENMFWYRQDPGLGLRLIYFSYDVKMKEKGDIPEGYSVSREKKERFSLILESASTNQTSMYLCASITGQRWSPLHFGNGTRLTVT.

The V and J genes are TRBV5-1 and TRBJ2-5, with D perhaps assigned TRBD1 or TRBD2 (6 bases each). The V end lost 5 bases, the J end lost 9 bases, and 20 bases lay between the germline ends. This CDR3 spans 14 amino acids. Germline loops: CDR1 SGHRS, CDR2 YFSETQ. The CDR3 nucleotides read TGCGCCAGCAGTCCCGGGGCGGGACAACGGTCCCAGTACTTC. It translates to CASSPGAGQRSQYF.

J is TRBJ2-1 and V is TRBV5-5; TRBD2 agrees at 9 bases. Germline values: CDR1 SGHKS, CDR2 YYEKEE (reference sequence). The junction had 14 bases not matched to a gene; V was cut back by 0 bases and J by 10 bases. The CDR3 sequence is 17 residues long. CDR3 coding DNA: TGTGCCAGCAGCTTGGGTCTGGAGCGGGGGGATCAGCAGGAGCAGTTCTTC. Its translation is CASSLGLERGDQQEQFF.

This clone was counted a single time. The chain is built from TRBV5-5 and TRBJ1-2; D is ambiguous. Germline CDR1 is SGHKS and CDR2 is YYEKEE (reference sequence). The CDR3 is 14 residues long. V dropped 4 bases and J dropped 2 bases, with 12 bases sitting between them. Here the CDR3 reads CASSERSQNYGYTF. For the CDR3, the DNA is TGTGCCAGCAGCGAGAGGTCCCAAAACTATGGCTACACCTTC.

The CDR3 here is CASSLQGATEAFF. The CDR3 bases are TGTGCCAGCAGCTTACAGGGGGCCACTGAAGCTTTCTTT. The chain employs TRBV5-8 and TRBJ1-1; 9 bases line up with TRBD1. This CDR3 is 13 amino acids long. The germline V gene encodes CDR1 SGHTS and CDR2 YDEGEE. The ends lost 2 bases at V and 4 bases at J; junction bases unmatched: 0.

The V and J genes are TRBV5-8 and TRBJ1-2; 9 bases fit TRBD1. Germline CDR1 SGHTS, CDR2 YDEGEE. CDR3 length equals 15 residues. With V trimmed by 3 bases and J by 8 bases, 11 bases remained unmatched. CDR3 DNA sequence: TGTGCCAGCAGCTCTGGACAGGGGCTAATAAGGGGCTACACCTTC. This sequence encodes CASSSGQGLIRGYTF. The full variable domain, its missing parts supplied by reference TRBV5-8 and TRBJ1-2, is EAGVTQSPTHLIKTRGQQATLRCSPISGHTSVYWYQQALGLGLQFLLWYDEGEERNRGNFPPRFSGRQFPNYSSELNVNALELEDSALYLCASSSGQGLIRGYTFGSGTRLTVV.

This chain uses TRBV9 with TRBJ2-1, with D perhaps matching TRBD2 (6 bases). CDR1 and CDR2 from the germline V gene are SGDLS and YYNGEE. The CDR3 contains 18 residues. V gave up 1 base and J gave up 2 bases, with 19 bases separating them. In DNA, the CDR3 is TGTGCCAGCAGCGTACCCCGGGAGCCAGACGGGACCTACAATGAGCAGTTCTTC. Its protein product is CASSVPREPDGTYNEQFF.

V and J are TRBV7-8 and TRBJ2-5; 14 bases are a match to TRBD2. Germline V gene data show CDR1 as SGHVS and CDR2 as FQNEAQ. The CDR3 consists of 15 residues. Germline trimming cut 5 bases from V and 4 bases from J; bases unmatched to any gene: 3. CDR3 sequence reads: CASSLGLAGGETQYF. The CDR3 coding sequence is TGTGCCAGCAGCCTTGGACTAGCGGGGGGAGAGACCCAGTACTTC.

The chain uses TRBV6-5 and TRBJ1-6; D unresolved. V was trimmed by 6 bases and J by 9 bases, leaving 15 bases between them. The CDR3 covers 14 residues. Germline assignment: CDR1 MNHEY and CDR2 SVGAGI. The CDR3 bases are TGTGCCAGCAGGACCACAGAGGTGGGTTCACCCCTCCACTTT. It translates to CASRTTEVGSPLHF.

V usage is TRBV19 and J usage is TRBJ1-2; 7 positions match TRBD1. This CDR3 region has 14 residues. The germline V gene encodes CDR1 LNHDA and CDR2 SQIVND (reference sequence). J lost 7 bases, V lost 3 bases, and 8 bases had no gene match. CDR3 DNA sequence: TGTGCCAGTAGTATTTGGCAGGGGGAGACTGGCTACACCTTC. Translated, it gives CASSIWQGETGYTF. The whole variable domain, filled in from reference TRBV19 and TRBJ1-2, reads DGGITQSPKYLFRKEGQNVTLSCEQNLNHDAMYWYRQDPGQGLRLIYYSQIVNDFQKGDIAEGYSVSREKKESFPLTVTSAQKNPTAFYLCASSIWQGETGYTFGSGTRLTVV.

The chain combines TRBV30 with TRBJ1-5; D is uncertain. The V and J ends lost 1 base and 5 bases respectively, with 9 bases between them. This CDR3 has 13 residues. Germline assignment: CDR1 GTSNPN and CDR2 SVGIG (reference sequence). CDR3 region: CAWSASGYQPQHF. The CDR3 coding sequence is TGTGCCTGGAGTGCCTCAGGTTATCAGCCCCAGCATTTT. The whole variable domain, filled in from reference TRBV30 and TRBJ1-5, reads SQTIHQWPATLVQPVGSPLSLECTVEGTSNPNLYWYRQAAGRGLQLLFYSVGIGQISSEVPQNLSASRPQDRQFILSSKKLLLSDSGFYLCAWSASGYQPQHFGDGTRLSIL.

The V and J genes are TRBV7-6 and TRBJ2-1, with D possibly being TRBD1 (7 bases). CDR1 is SGHVS and CDR2 is FNYEAQ in the germline V gene. Trimming removed 5 bases at V and 4 bases at J, with 15 bases between. The CDR3 extends over 15 amino acids. The chain's CDR3 is CASSAGQRTYNEQFF. The CDR3 nucleotides read TGTGCCAGCAGCGCGGGACAGAGAACTTACAATGAGCAGTTCTTC.

V and J are TRBV30 and TRBJ1-2; 12 nucleotides match TRBD1. This CDR3 has 17 amino acids. V was clipped by 5 bases and J by 8 bases; unmatched bases: 18. Germline V gene data show CDR1 as GTSNPN and CDR2 as SVGIG (reference sequence). The CDR3: CAWEIPPGQGAREGYTF. CDR3 nucleotide sequence: TGTGCCTGGGAGATCCCGCCGGGACAGGGGGCCCGGGAGGGCTACACCTTC. The variable domain in full, with the rest retrieved from reference TRBV30 and TRBJ1-2, is SQTIHQWPATLVQPVGSPLSLECTVEGTSNPNLYWYRQAAGRGLQLLFYSVGIGQISSEVPQNLSASRPQDRQFILSSKKLLLSDSGFYLCAWEIPPGQGAREGYTFGSGTRLTVV.

The rearrangement links TRBV6-1 to TRBJ1-3, with D possibly matching TRBD1 (6 bases). Trimming took off 0 bases at V and 1 base at J, with 13 bases between the two ends. CDR1 MNHNS and CDR2 SASEGT come from the germline V gene. CDR3 length equals 17 residues. CDR3 protein: CASSEALAGASGNTIYF. In DNA, the CDR3 is TGTGCCAGCAGTGAAGCGCTTGCGGGGGCTTCTGGAAACACCATATATTTT.

The chain combines TRBV7-6 with TRBJ2-3; D is possibly TRBD2 (8 bases). This CDR3 has 17 amino acids. V lost 5 bases, J lost 3 bases, and 21 bases lay in between. The germline gives CDR1 SGHVS, CDR2 FNYEAQ. The DNA of the CDR3 is TGTGCCAGCAGCCCAGGGGGACGGGGGGGCCGGACAGATACGCAGTATTTT. Protein product: CASSPGGRGGRTDTQYF. The whole variable domain, filled in from reference TRBV7-6 and TRBJ2-3, reads GAGVSQSPRYKVTKRGQDVALRCDPISGHVSLYWYRQALGQGPEFLTYFNYEAQQDKSGLPNDRFSAERPEGSISTLTIQRTEQRDSAMYRCASSPGGRGGRTDTQYFGPGTRLTVL.